This entry lists 17 T cell receptor beta chains sequenced from one sample in a study of cytotoxic CD8 clonotypes in ibrutinib-treated CLL. Sequencing was performed with immunoSEQ multiplex PCR; in TCRdb, only in-frame clones are kept and a portion is missing. The sample holds about 310,000 clones; about 80% are singletons and the top ten take roughly 6.3%. The sequencing here drew on PBMCs, taken before ibrutinib treatment. These receptors were taken from a human donor with chronic lymphocytic leukemia.

The rearrangement uses TRBV1 and TRBJ2-1; TRBD2, the table's D call, was not compared with the DNA. TRBV1 is shown as a pseudogene. The CDR3 runs to 14 residues. CDR3 amino acids: CTSSLPSGRDEQFF. As DNA, the CDR3 is TGCACCAGCAGCCTACCTAGCGGGAGAGATGAGCAGTTCTTC.

This chain links TRBV19 with TRBJ1-5; D is perhaps TRBD1 (5 bases). The CDR3 extends over 14 amino acids. The V and J ends lost 5 bases and 6 bases respectively, with 14 bases between them. CDR1 is LNHDA, CDR2 SQIVND, per germline (reference sequence). The CDR3 region has the DNA TGTGCCAGTAGTGCGGCAGGGTTTGGTCAGCCCCAGCATTTT. It codes for CASSAAGFGQPQHF.

The rearrangement joins TRBV18 to TRBJ1-3; D remains ambiguous. The germline gives CDR1 KGHSH, CDR2 LQKENI. Trimming removed 3 bases from V and 0 bases from J, with 3 bases in between. The CDR3 has 13 amino acids. CDR3 in amino acids: CASSPSSGNTIYF. For the CDR3, the DNA is TGTGCCAGCTCACCCAGCTCTGGAAACACCATATATTTT.

As DNA, the CDR3 is TGTGCCAGCAGCTTCCACCAGGGGGTAGGGGCTGAAGCTTTCTTT. As protein: CASSFHQGVGAEAFF. The chain links TRBV28 to TRBJ1-1; 7 bases are a match to TRBD1. The CDR3 runs to 15 residues. Losses at the gene ends were 6 bases for V and 6 bases for J; bases not matched to a gene: 13. Germline V lookup: CDR1 MDHEN, CDR2 SYDVKM.

This clone was seen a handful of times. The chain recombines TRBV2 with TRBJ1-2; 7 bases map to TRBD1. The CDR3 is 13 amino acids. The trim removed 6 bases at V and 8 bases at J, leaving 9 bases unmatched. The germline gives CDR1 SNHLY, CDR2 FYNNEI. The CDR3 loop reads CASRGEGAPGYTF. DNA of the CDR3: TGTGCCAGCAGGGGGGAGGGGGCGCCGGGCTACACCTTC.

The rearrangement links TRBV27 to TRBJ1-2, with TRBD1 matching 9 bases. The J segment lost 4 bases and the V segment lost 0 bases, leaving 3 bases of the junction unmatched. Per germline, CDR1 MNHEY and CDR2 SMNVEV (reference sequence). There are 15 residues in the CDR3. The CDR3 DNA reads TGTGCCAGCAGTTTATCGGAGACAGGGGGCTATGGCTACACCTTC. This encodes CASSLSETGGYGYTF.

The chain combines TRBV7-2 with TRBJ2-7; D may be TRBD2 (6 bases). CDR3 length equals 16 residues. Trimming stripped 1 base from V and 2 bases from J, with 15 bases between. Germline CDR1 and CDR2: SGHTA and FQGNSA. CDR3 bases: TGTGCCAGCAGCTTAGTTCACGGCGGAGGGCCCTACGAGCAGTACTTC. The encoded protein is CASSLVHGGGPYEQYF.

The chain has TRBV18 and TRBJ2-5, with 11 bases identical to TRBD1. The CDR3 loop spans 17 amino acids. CDR1 is KGHSH and CDR2 is LQKENI in the germline V gene. J lost 5 bases, V lost 3 bases, and 11 bases had no gene match. CDR3 region: CASSPFPRTGGEETQYF. In nucleotides, the CDR3 is TGTGCCAGCTCACCTTTCCCCCGGACAGGGGGCGAGGAGACCCAGTACTTC.

This clone is a singleton in its sample. The chain joins TRBV15 to TRBJ2-7; possible D gene TRBD1, 5 bases. Deletions cut 5 bases from V and 6 bases from J, with 14 bases between. The CDR3 is 13 amino acids. Germline V gene sequence: CDR1 LNHNV, CDR2 YYDKDF (reference sequence). The CDR3 loop is CATSGANPIEQYF. Here the CDR3 DNA reads TGTGCCACCAGCGGGGCCAACCCAATCGAGCAGTACTTC.

V gene TRBV6-5 combines with J gene TRBJ2-7; D is uncertain. This CDR3 has 11 amino acids. V was clipped by 5 bases and J by 2 bases, with 4 bases between them. The germline V gene encodes CDR1 MNHEY and CDR2 SVGAGI. The CDR3 bases are TGTGCCAGCAGTACAACCTACGAGCAGTACTTC. Translation gives CASSTTYEQYF.

This clone was picked up one time. The V gene is TRBV4-1, the J gene TRBJ2-5; no clear D gene. There are 14 residues in the CDR3. Germline CDR1 MGHRA, CDR2 YSYEKL. With 3 bases removed from V and 0 bases from J, the gap between germline ends came to 8 bases. The CDR3 here is CASSHSDYQETQYF. CDR3 coding DNA: TGCGCCAGCAGCCACTCAGATTACCAAGAGACCCAGTACTTC.

The J gene is TRBJ2-1, the V gene TRBV7-2; tentative D call: TRBD2 (6 bases). The V end lost 1 base, the J end lost 2 bases, and 12 bases lay between the germline ends. This CDR3 spans 16 amino acids. The germline gives CDR1 SGHTA, CDR2 FQGNSA. This CDR3 reads CASSLVGGGPYNEQFF. In DNA, the CDR3 is TGTGCCAGCAGCTTAGTCGGGGGAGGCCCCTACAATGAGCAGTTCTTC. Together with reference TRBV7-2 and TRBJ2-1, the CDR3 gives the full variable domain: GAGVSQSPSNKVTEKGKDVELRCDPISGHTALYWYRQSLGQGLEFLIYFQGNSAPDKSGLPSDRFSAERTGGSVSTLTIQRTQQEDSAVYLCASSLVGGGPYNEQFFGPGTRLTVL.

This clone was seen many times. The chain is built from TRBV9 and TRBJ2-5, with a weak D call TRBD1 (6 bases). Germline-derived CDR1 and CDR2 are SGDLS and YYNGEE. This CDR3 comprises 14 residues. V gave up 4 bases and J gave up 8 bases, with 18 bases separating them. The CDR3 nucleotides read TGTGCCAGCAGCTCTGGCCTCTGGGGGCTCACCCAGTACTTC. It translates to CASSSGLWGLTQYF.

The V call is TRBV7-2, the J call TRBJ1-2; the D gene is possibly TRBD1 (5 bases). The V gene lost 1 base and the J gene lost 8 bases, with 17 bases spanning the gap. The V gene's germline CDR1 is SGHTA and CDR2 FQGNSA. This CDR3 has 15 amino acids. The CDR3 loop reads CASSLERQITEGYTF. The CDR3 DNA follows: TGTGCCAGCAGCTTAGAGAGACAGATAACAGAAGGCTACACCTTC.

V is TRBV9 and J is TRBJ1-2; no reliable D call. The CDR3 is made up of 15 amino acids. Trimming stripped 0 bases from V and 4 bases from J, with 13 bases between. CDR1 is SGDLS and CDR2 is YYNGEE in the germline V gene. The CDR3 sequence: CASSVGSNRAYGYTF. CDR3 nucleotides: TGTGCCAGCAGCGTAGGTTCGAACCGGGCCTATGGCTACACCTTC.

This chain links TRBV5-1 with TRBJ2-3; 12 positions agree with TRBD2. The CDR3 runs to 17 residues. Trimming took 4 bases from V and 3 from J; bases not matched to a gene: 9. Germline CDR1 is SGHRS and CDR2 is YFSETQ. The CDR3 DNA reads TGCGCCAGCAGCCACGATCCTAGCGGGAGGGCTACAGATACGCAGTATTTT. This translates into CASSHDPSGRATDTQYF.

The CDR3: CASSWARVDEQYF. DNA of the CDR3: TGTGCCAGCAGCTGGGCTCGGGTAGACGAGCAGTACTTC. V gene TRBV7-2 combines with J gene TRBJ2-7, with D unclear. CDR3 length: 13 amino acids. V lost 4 bases and J lost 5, with 12 bases in between. Germline values: CDR1 SGHTA, CDR2 FQGNSA.